Described below is a single T cell receptor (beta chain) sequence and its context. The CDR3 spans 15 residues. The ends lost 0 bases at V and 5 bases at J; junction bases unmatched: 6. Germline CDR1 is SQVTM and CDR2 is ANQGSEA. The sample is drawn from a study of blood T cell repertoires in COVID-19. Across the whole study: T cells, B-cell-depleted T cells, or PBMCs provided the cDNA or gDNA that served as material.

Enrolled during active infection, Seattle patients were then followed longitudinally. Only in-frame clones appear in the TCRdb table, and some are missing; sequencing was by immunoSEQ multiplex PCR. This sample carries about 200,000 clones, approximately 90% of them seen once, and the ten largest clones take 10%. Material for sequencing was peripheral blood. The TCR comes from a woman aged 45-65 years with COVID-19, enrolled during active disease. The chain has TRBV29-1 and TRBJ2-1; TRBD1 aligns across 8 bases. The CDR3 DNA is TGCAGCGTTGAAGATTCAGGGGGCGTGAACAATGAGCAGTTCTTC. Protein: CSVEDSGGVNNEQFF.